Ten or more counts support the clone carrying this TCR beta chain. Its antigen is as yet unknown. This sample is drawn from a study of identical twins. One entry per CDR3 protein, called by TCRdb with MiXCR from the 5' RACE reads. The sample consists of about 150,000 distinct CDR3 sequences, roughly 3.2% of them appearing once. The study, taken as a whole, reports: It was possible that invariant MAIT and iNKT cells partly confounded the zero-insertion analyses.

The V and J ends lost 5 bases and 5 bases, in that order; junction bases with no gene match: 5. The CDR3 extends over 14 amino acids. This rearrangement joins TRBV12-3 or TRBV12-4 to TRBJ2-5; TRBD1 matches 10 bases. The material sequenced was memory T cells sorted from blood. This TCR was sampled from a man between 18 and 35 years old in good health. This CDR3 reads CASSPTGGRETQYF. CDR3 nucleotide sequence: TGTGCCAGCAGTCCGACAGGGGGCCGTGAGACCCAGTACTTC.